This TCR beta chain was recorded in a study of beta chain features in type 1 diabetes. Sequencing targeted expressed TCRB transcripts, as all isolated RNA had been reverse transcribed. Produced via immunoSEQ multiplex PCR; TCRdb's table is partial and in-frame only. The top ten hold around 0.015% of the sample, which has 200,000 to 300,000 clones, roughly a tenth seen once. General observations from the study: TCRB CDR3s from Type 1 diabetes patients were moderately but significantly shorter in all four CD4+ subsets.

There are a few counts of this clone. Antigen: not known. The source of this sequence is a man aged 30-40 years with type 1 diabetes. The sample taken for sequencing was naive CD4+ T cells from blood.

CDR3 sequence reads: CASGSQTSGLQETQYF. Written as DNA, the CDR3 is TGTGCTAGTGGTTCTCAGACATCGGGACTCCAAGAGACCCAGTACTTC. This sequence joins TRBV12-5 and TRBJ2-5; tentatively, D is TRBD2 (6 bases). The V gene lost 4 bases and the J gene lost 1 base, with 16 bases spanning the gap. Per germline, CDR1 LGHNT and CDR2 FRNRAP. The CDR3 totals 16 residues.